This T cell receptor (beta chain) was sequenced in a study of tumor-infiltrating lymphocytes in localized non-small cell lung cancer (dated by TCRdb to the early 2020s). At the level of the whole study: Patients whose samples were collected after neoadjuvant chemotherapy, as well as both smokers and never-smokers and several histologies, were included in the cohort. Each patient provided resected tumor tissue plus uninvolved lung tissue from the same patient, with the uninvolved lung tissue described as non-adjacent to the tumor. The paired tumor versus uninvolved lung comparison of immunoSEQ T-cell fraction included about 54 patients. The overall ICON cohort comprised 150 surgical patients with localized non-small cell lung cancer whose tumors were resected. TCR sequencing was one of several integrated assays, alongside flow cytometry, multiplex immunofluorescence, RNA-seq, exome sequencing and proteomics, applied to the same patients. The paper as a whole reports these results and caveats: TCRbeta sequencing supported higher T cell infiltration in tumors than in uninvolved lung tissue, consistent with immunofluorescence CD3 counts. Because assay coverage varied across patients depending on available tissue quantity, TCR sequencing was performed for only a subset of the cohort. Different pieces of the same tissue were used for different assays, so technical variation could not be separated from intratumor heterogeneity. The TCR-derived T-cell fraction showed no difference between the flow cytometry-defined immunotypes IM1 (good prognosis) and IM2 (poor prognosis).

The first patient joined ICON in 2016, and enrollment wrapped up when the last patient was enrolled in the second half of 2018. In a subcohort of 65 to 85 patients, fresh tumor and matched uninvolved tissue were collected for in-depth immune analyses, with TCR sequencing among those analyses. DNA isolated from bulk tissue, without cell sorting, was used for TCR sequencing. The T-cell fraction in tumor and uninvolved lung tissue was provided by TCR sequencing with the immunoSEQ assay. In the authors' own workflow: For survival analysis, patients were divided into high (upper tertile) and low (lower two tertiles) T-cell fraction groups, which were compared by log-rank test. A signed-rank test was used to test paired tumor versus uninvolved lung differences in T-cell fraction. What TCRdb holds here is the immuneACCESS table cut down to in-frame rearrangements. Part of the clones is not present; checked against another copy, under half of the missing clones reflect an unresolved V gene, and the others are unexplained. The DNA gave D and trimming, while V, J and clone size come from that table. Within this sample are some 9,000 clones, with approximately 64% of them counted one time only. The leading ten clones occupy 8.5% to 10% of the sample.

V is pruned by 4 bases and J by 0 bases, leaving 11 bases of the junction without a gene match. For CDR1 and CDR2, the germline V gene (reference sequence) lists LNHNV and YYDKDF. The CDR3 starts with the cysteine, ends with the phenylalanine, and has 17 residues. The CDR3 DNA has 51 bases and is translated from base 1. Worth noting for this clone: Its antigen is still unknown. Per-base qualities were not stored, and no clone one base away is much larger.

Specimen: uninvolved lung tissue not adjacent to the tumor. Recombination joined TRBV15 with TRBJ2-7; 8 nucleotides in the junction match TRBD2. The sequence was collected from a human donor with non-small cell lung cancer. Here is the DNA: TGTGCCACCAGCACACCATCACGGGGGGGAAGCTCCTACGAGCAGTACTTC. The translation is CATSTPSRGGSSYEQYF.